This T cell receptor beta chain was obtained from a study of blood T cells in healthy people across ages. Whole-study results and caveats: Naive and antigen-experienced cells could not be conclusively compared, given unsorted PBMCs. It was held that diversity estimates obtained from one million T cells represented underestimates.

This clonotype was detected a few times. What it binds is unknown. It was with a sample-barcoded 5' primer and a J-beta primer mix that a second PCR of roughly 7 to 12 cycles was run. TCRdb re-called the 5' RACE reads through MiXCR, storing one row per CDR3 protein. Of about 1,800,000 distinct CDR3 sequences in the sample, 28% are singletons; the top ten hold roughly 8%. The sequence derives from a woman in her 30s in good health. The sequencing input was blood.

Here the CDR3 reads CASTSGGALDIQYF. The CDR3 coding sequence is TGTGCCAGCACCTCAGGGGGGGCGCTGGACATTCAGTACTTC. The chain links TRBV28 to TRBJ2-4, with D perhaps matching TRBD1 or TRBD2 (7 bases each). Deletions cut 7 bases from V and 8 bases from J, with 18 bases between. This CDR3 is 14 amino acids long. CDR1 and CDR2 from the germline V gene are MDHEN and SYDVKM.